Below are 15 T cell receptor beta chains sequenced from a single sample in a study of blood T cells in healthy people across ages. With a J-beta primer mix and a sample-barcoded 5' primer, a second PCR ran 7 to 11 cycles. In TCRdb, the 5' RACE reads were re-called with MiXCR into one record per CDR3 protein. In the table there are 1.5 million to 2 million distinct CDR3 sequences, approximately 28% of which are singletons. The sample comprised blood. These receptors were taken from a woman aged 30 to 39 in good health.

Worth noting for this clonotype: One end of the junction is discordant with germline, which a read error may explain. The genes are TRBV29-1 and TRBJ2-6; the match to TRBD1 covers 7 bases. CDR1 is SQVTM, CDR2 ANQGSEA, per germline. The CDR3 has 15 residues. CDR3 DNA: TGCAGCGCTGGGACAGAAAGCTCTGGGGCCAACGCCCTGACTTTC. Protein product: CSAGTESSGANALTF.

The J gene is TRBJ1-5, the V gene TRBV27, with TRBD1 matching over 8 bases. The length of the CDR3 is 15 residues. CDR1 is MNHEY and CDR2 is SMNVEV in the germline V gene (reference sequence). Trimming removed 8 bases from V and 4 bases from J; junction bases left unmatched: 10. CDR3 DNA: TGTGCCAGCGCGGGACAGGAGAGACTTAATCAGCCCCAGCATTTT. Translation: CASAGQERLNQPQHF.

For this clonotype: A read error is possible here, since a much larger clone lies one base away. CDR3 in amino acids: CASSRSSDYTF. In nucleotides, the CDR3 is TGTGCCAGCAGTCGAAGCAGTGACTACACCTTC. The chain is built from TRBV12-3 or TRBV12-4 and TRBJ1-2; D gene ambiguous. There are 11 residues in the CDR3. V gave up 5 bases and J gave up 10 bases, with 11 bases separating them.

The chain is built from TRBV24-1 and TRBJ1-5; 8 nucleotides match TRBD1. From germline, CDR1 is KGHDR and CDR2 SFDVKD. The CDR3 consists of 13 residues. V trimming: 9 bases; J trimming: 5 bases; junction bases outside the gene matches: 5. The CDR3 DNA is TGTGCCACCCAGGACAGGGATTATCAGCCCCAGCATTTT. Translation gives CATQDRDYQPQHF.

For this clonotype: This may be a read error: a much more frequent sequence differs by one nucleotide. This chain connects TRBV29-1 to TRBJ2-7; D is possibly TRBD1 or TRBD2 (6 bases each). The germline V and J ends were trimmed by 4 bases and 1 base, with 17 bases remaining between them. CDR1 SQVTM and CDR2 ANQGSEA come from the germline V gene. This CDR3 contains 15 residues. The CDR3 loop is CSVADLRGQSYEQYF. CDR3 sequence (DNA): TGCAGCGTTGCGGACCTACGGGGGCAATCCTACGAGCAGTACTTC.

Points on this clonotype: Lacking the conserved final phenylalanine or tryptophan, this CDR3 likely reflects a read error. This rearrangement joins TRBV5-4 to TRBJ2-6; D could derive from TRBD1 or TRBD2 (5 bases each). The CDR3 has 15 amino acids. Per the germline V gene, CDR1 is SGHNT and CDR2 is YYREEE (reference sequence). Deletions cut 4 bases from V and 0 bases from J, with 8 bases between. The CDR3 region is CASSLGTSGANVLTI. CDR3 nucleotide sequence: TGTGCCAGCAGCCTCGGGACCTCTGGGGCCAACGTCCTGACTATC.

This clonotype occurred a few times. The chain carries TRBV7-9 and TRBJ1-1; a possible D gene is TRBD1 (5 bases). Germline CDR1 reads SEHNR; CDR2 reads FQNEAQ (reference sequence). Trimming cost V 5 bases and J 10 bases, with 20 bases left between them. The CDR3 consists of 14 residues. CDR3 coding DNA: TGTGCCAGCAGCCAAGTGGGGCAACTGGGGGGAGCTTTCTTT. It yields the protein CASSQVGQLGGAFF.

This clonotype was counted once. This chain joins TRBV7-2 and TRBJ2-1; 9 bases match TRBD2. V was clipped by 5 bases and J by 15 bases; unmatched bases: 5. Looked up from germline, CDR1 is SGHTA and CDR2 is FQGNSA. The CDR3 contains 11 residues. The CDR3 loop reads CASSVGLARFF. CDR3 DNA: TGTGCCAGCAGCGTAGGACTAGCGCGGTTCTTC.

Many counts were recorded for this clonotype. The CDR3 region is CAISEGELYEQYF. CDR3 coding DNA: TGTGCCATCAGTGAGGGGGAGCTCTACGAGCAGTACTTC. The chain is built from TRBV10-3 and TRBJ2-7, with D tentatively TRBD2 (5 bases). V shed 2 bases and J shed 3 bases, with 8 bases lying between them. The CDR3 totals 13 residues. CDR1 ENHRY and CDR2 SYGVKD come from the germline V gene.

The chain uses TRBV6-1 and TRBJ2-3; a weak D match, TRBD2 (7 bases). V was clipped by 3 bases and J by 0 bases, with 16 bases between them. CDR1 and CDR2 (germline): MNHNS, SASEGT. The CDR3 consists of 17 residues. The CDR3 nucleotides read TGTGCCAGCAGTGATCGCGGGGGCGCTTCTAGCACAGATACGCAGTATTTT. Its protein is CASSDRGGASSTDTQYF.

The chain links TRBV5-1 to TRBJ1-2; D may be TRBD1 (5 bases). Looked up from germline, CDR1 is SGHRS and CDR2 is YFSETQ. The CDR3 spans 14 residues. The CDR3, as DNA: TGCACCGGCAGCCTGGACGGGGCCTACTATGGCTACACCTTC. It translates to CTGSLDGAYYGYTF.

The chain couples TRBV5-1 to TRBJ2-1; maybe TRBD1 (5 bases). Between the trimmed V and J ends, which lost 7 bases and 6 bases, there was a span of 14 bases. CDR3 length: 13 amino acids. CDR1 is SGHRS and CDR2 is YFSETQ in the germline V gene. Here the CDR3 reads CASARQILNEQFF. The CDR3 DNA reads TGCGCCAGCGCCCGACAGATCCTCAATGAGCAGTTCTTC.

The rearrangement links TRBV20-1 to TRBJ2-3; 9 nucleotides agree with TRBD2. V lost 1 base to trimming and J lost 4 bases; unmatched junction nucleotides: 9. Per the germline V gene, CDR1 is DFQATT and CDR2 is SNEGSKA (reference sequence). CDR3 length: 16 amino acids. CDR3 protein: CSARGSAGGVADTQYF. In DNA form, the CDR3 reads TGCAGTGCTAGAGGGTCCGCGGGAGGGGTGGCAGATACGCAGTATTTT.

J is TRBJ2-1 and V is TRBV9; D not certain. V dropped 0 bases and J dropped 0 bases, with 7 bases sitting between them. The CDR3 runs 15 residues. Per germline, CDR1 SGDLS and CDR2 YYNGEE. The CDR3 is CASSVGALSYNEQFF. DNA of the CDR3: TGTGCCAGCAGCGTAGGGGCGCTCTCCTACAATGAGCAGTTCTTC.

Turning to this clonotype: Germline is not matched at one junction end, which may reflect a read error. The chain employs TRBV11-2 and TRBJ2-6; a weak D match, TRBD1 (5 bases). The germline V gene encodes CDR1 SGHAT and CDR2 FQNNGV. This CDR3 has 15 amino acids. The CDR3 DNA sequence: TGTGCCAGCAGCTTATTGACCTCTGGGGCCAACGTCCCGACTTTC. Its protein is CASSLLTSGANVPTF.